This T cell receptor (beta chain) was retrieved from a study of CD8 T cells in ankylosing spondylitis (dated by TCRdb to 2015 to 2018). Regarding the complete study: T cell receptor beta repertoires were profiled in healthy donors and ankylosing spondylitis patients so that disease-linked TCR variants could be found. The whole study cohort included 85 to 120 healthy donors and 20 to 30 ankylosing spondylitis patients. Peripheral blood was sampled, and synovial fluid was additionally collected from ankylosing spondylitis patients. Results and caveats for the whole study, not just this receptor: According to the report, matched synovial fluid samples from ankylosing spondylitis patients were significantly enriched for the disease-linked clones. Some of the motif variants had been reported before in the synovial fluid and blood of reactive arthritis patients, a finding that suggests common disease-initiation mechanisms. A TCR beta motif made up of about eight highly homologous amino acid variants appeared to be characteristic of blood from ankylosing spondylitis patients. In peripheral blood, the disease-linked clones were found at relatively low frequencies and had a CD8+ phenotype.

This clonotype was recorded many times. What this receptor recognizes is not known. No much larger clone is present one base from it, and per-base qualities are unavailable. From cysteine to phenylalanine, the CDR3 is 15 amino acids long. Kept here is only the CDR3 DNA, which spans 45 bases and is read in frame from base 1. From V the trimming removes 7 bases and from J it removes 5 bases, while the gene matches leave 7 bases of the junction unaccounted for. Sequencing was performed on an Illumina HiSeq 2500. TCR beta libraries were prepared by quantitative 5'-RACE with molecular barcodes. The paper's data handling went like this. Disease-linked TCR variants were identified with a new computational method built on a probabilistic model of VDJ rearrangement. TCRdb reran the public reads through fastp at Q25 and MiXCR, keeping productive beta chains. Every entry covers one CDR3 protein and lists the most common genes and DNA from its rows. TCRdb assigned the V and J calls; the authors' analysis was not used. The sample contains approximately 500,000 distinct CDR3 sequences, over 9.5% of them found a single time. Together, the top ten hold 6.5% to 7% of the sample.

The sequence is built from TRBV12-3 or TRBV12-4 and TRBJ2-1; TRBD2 agrees with 11 junctional bases. This TCR came from a male donor with ankylosing spondylitis. The sample comprised blood, either unsorted or a sorted T cell fraction (not recorded which). The nucleotide sequence is given as TGTGCCAGCAATCAACCGGGACTAGCGGACAATGAGCAGTTCTTC. This codes for CASNQPGLADNEQFF.